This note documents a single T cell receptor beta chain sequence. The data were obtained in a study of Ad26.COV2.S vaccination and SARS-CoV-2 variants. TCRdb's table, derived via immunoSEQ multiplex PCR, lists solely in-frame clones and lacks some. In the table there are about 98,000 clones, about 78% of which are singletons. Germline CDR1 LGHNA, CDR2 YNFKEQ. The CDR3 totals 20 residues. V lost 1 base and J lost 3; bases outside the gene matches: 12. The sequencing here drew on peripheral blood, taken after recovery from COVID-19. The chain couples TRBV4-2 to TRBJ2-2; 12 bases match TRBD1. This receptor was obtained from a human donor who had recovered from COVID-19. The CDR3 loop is CASSQGAGTGGVRYTGELFF. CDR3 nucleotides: TGTGCCAGCAGCCAAGGAGCCGGGACAGGGGGCGTAAGGTACACCGGGGAGCTGTTTTTT.